This T cell receptor beta chain was sequenced during a study of blood T cell repertoires in COVID-19. Background on the study: The United States, Italy and Spain provided the acute and convalescent COVID-19 samples. PBMCs, B-cell-depleted T cells, or T cells provided the cDNA or gDNA that made up the material.

With V trimmed by 6 bases and J by 6 bases, 7 bases remained unmatched. The CDR3 spans 15 residues. Per the germline V gene, CDR1 is MNHNY and CDR2 is SVGAGI (reference sequence). This clone was detected only once. In the source study's methods: Estimates of nucleated cell counts were drawn from the amplification of reference gene primers. Data came from immunoSEQ multiplex PCR; TCRdb stores just in-frame clones and leaves some out. Clone size and the V and J calls come from that table; the DNA yielded D and trimming. In the table there are fewer than 300,000 clones, around 81% of which are singletons.

What was sequenced was peripheral blood. This chain connects TRBV6-6 to TRBJ2-2, with 10 positions matching TRBD1. The origin of this receptor is a woman aged 60-70 years with active or convalescent COVID-19. The chain's CDR3 is CASRSGTGAPGELFF. In DNA form, the CDR3 reads TGTGCCAGCAGGTCCGGGACAGGGGCTCCCGGGGAGCTGTTTTTT.